This TCR beta chain was sequenced for a study of early T cells in non-severe SARS-CoV-2 infection. For the study at large: The sequenced material was bulk RNA from unsorted whole blood, and its chains were unpaired. Study conclusions and caveats: Matching with VDJdb favored anti-spike CD8 responses (missing private and CD4 specificities).

Trimming took 5 bases from V and 10 from J; bases not matched to a gene: 8. The CDR3 is 14 amino acids. Germline assignment: CDR1 SGHTA and CDR2 FQGNSA. The sample holds many counts of this clonotype. The antigen remains unidentified. Unique molecular identifiers were attached to individual cDNA molecules. One entry per CDR3 protein results from TCRdb running MiXCR on the 5' RACE reads. The profile shows tens of thousands of distinct CDR3 sequences, roughly 10% of them singletons. The sequence derives from an adult who was a healthcare worker with PCR-confirmed SARS-CoV-2 infection or an uninfected control (not recorded which). V gene TRBV7-2 combines with J gene TRBJ1-6; 7 nucleotides align to TRBD1. Material for sequencing was whole blood. CDR3: CASSPGGRQSPLHF. In DNA form, the CDR3 reads TGTGCCAGCAGCCCAGGGGGGAGGCAATCACCCCTCCACTTT.